The clone carrying this TCR beta chain has ten or more counts. The data originate from a study of metastatic and nonmetastatic thyroid tumors. Looking at the study overall: Comparative analysis of repertoires was undertaken across blood and tumor or nodule tissue obtained from malignant and benign thyroid patients.

Patients underwent thyroid surgery, and none had received any treatment before it. Per germline, CDR1 DFQATT and CDR2 SNEGSKA (reference sequence). CDR3 length: 12 amino acids. V trimming: 6 bases; J trimming: 3 bases; junction bases outside the gene matches: 5. TCRdb re-called the PCR reads through MiXCR. Of some 36,000 clones listed, about 15% were seen once; the top ten hold 6.2%. Sequenced sample: blood. V gene TRBV20-1 combines with J gene TRBJ2-7; the match to TRBD2 covers 7 bases. This clonotype was sampled from a male donor with papillary thyroid cancer or a benign thyroid nodule (not recorded which). Some clones in this sample may be carry-over from other donors' samples. The CDR3 region has the DNA TGCAGTGCCAGCGGGACCTACTACGAGCAGTACTTC. Its protein is CSASGTYYEQYF.